One and the same sample provided the 11 T cell receptor beta chains below, sequenced in a study of blood T cell repertoires in COVID-19. Clones were sequenced by immunoSEQ multiplex PCR, and TCRdb holds only the in-frame ones, with some missing. Of approximately 210,000 clones in the sample, about 86% were seen once. The sequencing input was peripheral blood. These receptors were taken from a woman between 45 and 65 years old with acute or convalescent COVID-19.

The genes are TRBV7-9 and TRBJ2-2; the match to TRBD2 covers 10 bases. Germline assignment: CDR1 SEHNR and CDR2 FQNEAQ (reference sequence). The CDR3 runs to 15 residues. With 8 bases clipped from V and 0 bases from J, the junction kept 3 bases outside the gene matches. The DNA for the CDR3 is TGTGCCAGCCGGACTAGCGGAACGAACACCGGGGAGCTGTTTTTT. Its translation is CASRTSGTNTGELFF. The full variable domain, with the rest looked up from reference TRBV7-9 and TRBJ2-2, is DTGVSQNPRHKITKRGQNVTFRCDPISEHNRLYWYRQTLGQGPEFLTYFQNEAQLEKSRLLSDRFSAERPKGSFSTLEIQRTEQGDSAMYLCASRTSGTNTGELFFGEGSRLTVL.

This chain joins TRBV7-9 and TRBJ2-3, with a weak D call TRBD1 (6 bases). This CDR3 comprises 16 residues. Germline values: CDR1 SEHNR, CDR2 FQNEAQ (reference sequence). V gave up 5 bases and J gave up 3 bases, with 18 bases separating them. For the CDR3, the DNA is TGTGCCAGCAGCCCGAAACCCCAGGGGAGAACAGATACGCAGTATTTT. Translation: CASSPKPQGRTDTQYF. The full variable domain, in which reference TRBV7-9 and TRBJ2-3 provide the parts outside the CDR3, is DTGVSQNPRHKITKRGQNVTFRCDPISEHNRLYWYRQTLGQGPEFLTYFQNEAQLEKSRLLSDRFSAERPKGSFSTLEIQRTEQGDSAMYLCASSPKPQGRTDTQYFGPGTRLTVL.

This chain links TRBV3-1 (or the pseudogene TRBV3-2) with TRBJ1-4; D uncertain. Germline V gives CDR1 LGHDT, CDR2 YNNKEL (reference sequence). This CDR3 contains 14 residues. Trimming cost V 4 bases and J 8 bases, with 14 bases left between them. The CDR3 DNA reads TGTGCCAGCAGCCCAACCCCGGGAATGGAAAAACTGTTTTTT. Translating gives CASSPTPGMEKLFF.

The chain carries TRBV2 and TRBJ2-5, with D maybe TRBD1 (7 bases). The length of the CDR3 is 16 residues. Germline CDR1 is SNHLY and CDR2 is FYNNEI. V was clipped by 6 bases and J by 5 bases, with 22 bases between them. CDR3: CASREGDSLGGETQYF. Written as DNA, the CDR3 is TGTGCCAGCAGGGAGGGGGACAGCTTAGGCGGGGAGACCCAGTACTTC.

This clone was observed once. V and J are TRBV15 and TRBJ2-1; D might be TRBD1 (5 bases). Germline V gene lookup returns CDR1 LNHNV and CDR2 YYDKDF (reference sequence). With 3 bases removed from V and 6 bases from J, the gap between germline ends came to 15 bases. CDR3 length: 15 residues. CDR3 in DNA: TGTGCCACCAGCAGTCAGCAGGGCACGGGCAATGAGCAGTTCTTC. Amino acids: CATSSQQGTGNEQFF.

The chain recombines TRBV9 with TRBJ1-5; the match to TRBD1 covers 7 bases. The germline V gene encodes CDR1 SGDLS and CDR2 YYNGEE. The length of the CDR3 is 14 residues. After removal of 0 bases from V and 7 bases from J, the junction contained 4 bases not matched to a gene. CDR3 DNA sequence: TGTGCCAGCAGCGTAGAGGGGGCAGGACAGCCCCAGCATTTT. Encoded protein: CASSVEGAGQPQHF. Full variable domain (missing parts from reference TRBV9 and TRBJ1-5): DSGVTQTPKHLITATGQRVTLRCSPRSGDLSVYWYQQSLDQGLQFLIQYYNGEERAKGNILERFSAQQFPDLHSELNLSSLELGDSALYFCASSVEGAGQPQHFGDGTRLSIL.

V and J are TRBV12-5 and TRBJ2-7; TRBD2 agrees at 8 bases. V dropped 6 bases and J dropped 5; count of bases not matched to a gene: 6. This CDR3 has 13 residues. Germline CDR1 reads LGHNT; CDR2 reads FRNRAP. This CDR3 is CASGKLADNEQYF. CDR3 nucleotides: TGTGCTAGTGGGAAACTAGCGGACAACGAGCAGTACTTC.

For the CDR3, the DNA is TGCAGTCCCGAAAAGGGGGATGAGCAGTTCTTC. Amino acid sequence: CSPEKGDEQFF. The J gene is TRBJ2-1, the V gene TRBV20-1; tentatively, D is TRBD1 (6 bases). CDR1 is DFQATT, CDR2 SNEGSKA, per germline (reference sequence). The CDR3 sequence is 11 residues long. V lost 8 bases and J lost 8, with 13 bases in between.

This clone was found once. DNA of the CDR3: TGTGCCTGGAGTCGCAGGGATGGCTACACCTTC. Translated: CAWSRRDGYTF. The gene calls are TRBV30 and TRBJ1-2, with D possibly matching TRBD1 (5 bases). This CDR3 region has 11 residues. Germline loops: CDR1 GTSNPN, CDR2 SVGIG (reference sequence). The ends were cut back, 2 bases at V and 6 bases at J, with 7 bases in the middle.

In this sample, this clone turned up once. This chain joins TRBV10-2 and TRBJ2-1; D not resolved. The CDR3 sequence is 12 residues long. V lost 6 bases, J lost 8 bases, and 11 bases lay in between. CDR1 WSHSY and CDR2 SAAADI come from the germline V gene. For the CDR3, the DNA is TGCGCCAGCAGCCACGTCCGGGATGAGCAGTTCTTC. Protein sequence: CASSHVRDEQFF.

Note on this clone: This CDR3 is also generated by other DNA sequences in the sample. The V gene is TRBV19, the J gene TRBJ2-7, with 7 nucleotides matching TRBD2. There are 14 residues in the CDR3. V lost 1 base and J lost 0; bases outside the gene matches: 0. In germline, CDR1 is LNHDA, CDR2 SQIVND (reference sequence). The CDR3 is CASSIGGGSYEQYF. CDR3 bases: TGTGCCAGTAGTATAGGCGGGGGCTCCTACGAGCAGTACTTC.